The 21 T cell receptor beta chains reported below all come from one sample, sequenced in a study of early T cells in non-severe SARS-CoV-2 infection (dated by TCRdb to the early 2020s). The library relied on 5' RACE. The instrument was a NextSeq 500. TCRdb itself trimmed the public reads at Q25 with fastp, ran MiXCR and retained productive beta chains. A single entry per CDR3 protein holds the most common genes and DNA from its merged rows. Across this sample there are some 73,000 distinct CDR3 sequences, with less than 15% seen only once. Approximately 3.6% of the sample is taken by the ten largest. Sequenced material: whole blood. These receptors originate from an adult who was a healthcare worker with PCR-confirmed SARS-CoV-2 infection or an uninfected control (not recorded which).

In this sample, this clonotype turned up many times. The chain is built from TRBV12-3 or TRBV12-4 and TRBJ2-4; 7 bases are shared with TRBD2. The CDR3 length is 17 residues. V was clipped by 5 bases and J by 0 bases; unmatched bases: 10. This CDR3 is CASSRDLGGVAKNIQYF. In DNA form, the CDR3 reads TGTGCCAGCAGTAGGGACCTTGGGGGGGTAGCCAAAAACATTCAGTACTTC.

The chain carries TRBV21-1 and TRBJ2-2; the table's D gene call, TRBD1, was not cross checked with the DNA. TRBV21-1 is a recognized pseudogene. There are 17 residues in the CDR3. As DNA, the CDR3 is TGTGCCAGCAGCGAGCTACCCTGGAGTTCGAACACCGGGGAGCTGTTTTTT. Translating gives CASSELPWSSNTGELFF.

The table lists this clonotype with many counts. The CDR3 loop reads CASSLADGNTIYF. CDR3 in DNA: TGCGCCAGCAGCTTGGCAGATGGAAACACCATATATTTT. The chain recombines TRBV5-1 with TRBJ1-3; D remains unclear. Germline V gene sequence: CDR1 SGHRS, CDR2 YFSETQ. This CDR3 spans 13 amino acids. V was clipped by 0 bases and J by 3 bases, with 4 bases between them.

This clonotype was seen more than once but under ten times. The chain recombines TRBV12-3 or TRBV12-4 with TRBJ2-1; 8 positions match TRBD1. J was trimmed by 2 bases and V by 5 bases; bases with no gene match: 5. The CDR3 has 15 residues. Written as DNA, the CDR3 is TGTGCCAGCAGTGTCGGACAGGGACCCTACAATGAGCAGTTCTTC. It is translated as CASSVGQGPYNEQFF.

This clonotype turned up a few times. The V gene is TRBV20-1, the J gene TRBJ2-5; tentatively, D is TRBD2 (6 bases). Germline loops: CDR1 DFQATT, CDR2 SNEGSKA (reference sequence). This CDR3 is built from 14 residues. Trimming left V 3 bases short and J 4 bases short, with 15 bases between. Written as DNA, the CDR3 is TGCAGTGCTAGCCCCTGGGAGGAGGCAGAGACCCAGTACTTC. Amino acids: CSASPWEEAETQYF.

The chain couples TRBV28 to TRBJ2-3; D not certain. The V gene's germline CDR1 is MDHEN and CDR2 SYDVKM. The CDR3 spans 11 residues. Trimming shortened V by 2 bases and J by 6 bases, and 3 bases separated the two germline ends. The chain's CDR3 is CASSLEDTQYF. The CDR3 DNA follows: TGTGCCAGCAGTTTAGAGGATACGCAGTATTTT. Based on the CDR3 plus reference TRBV28 and TRBJ2-3, the full variable domain is DVKVTQSSRYLVKRTGEKVFLECVQDMDHENMFWYRQDPGLGLRLIYFSYDVKMKEKGDIPEGYSVSREKKERFSLILESASTNQTSMYLCASSLEDTQYFGPGTRLTVL.

This clonotype was counted between two and nine times. This chain uses TRBV20-1 with TRBJ1-1; D not certain. Germline lookup yields CDR1 DFQATT and CDR2 SNEGSKA (reference sequence). The CDR3 length is 13 residues. V lost 2 bases and J 8 bases, leaving 15 bases between the germline ends. The CDR3 loop reads CSARKSPGEEAFF. The CDR3 DNA is TGCAGTGCTAGAAAGAGCCCAGGTGAGGAAGCTTTCTTT.

This chain links TRBV9 with TRBJ2-7, with D tentatively TRBD1 or TRBD2 (5 bases each). The CDR3 consists of 14 residues. Per the germline V gene, CDR1 is SGDLS and CDR2 is YYNGEE. Between the trimmed V and J ends, which lost 0 bases and 2 bases, there was a span of 9 bases. The CDR3 coding sequence is TGTGCCAGCAGCGTAGGGGACGCACCCTACGAGCAGTACTTC. Translated, it gives CASSVGDAPYEQYF.

This rearrangement joins TRBV5-1 to TRBJ2-3; D is unclear. In germline, CDR1 is SGHRS, CDR2 YFSETQ. With 4 bases removed from V and 5 bases from J, the gap between germline ends came to 11 bases. The CDR3 length is 13 residues. For the CDR3, the DNA is TGCGCCAGCAGCCTGGAAGATGTAGATACGCAGTATTTT. Protein product: CASSLEDVDTQYF.

The chain combines TRBV19 with TRBJ2-3; D is possibly TRBD2 (6 bases). In germline, CDR1 is LNHDA, CDR2 SQIVND (reference sequence). This CDR3 region has 16 residues. Trimming took off 4 bases at V and 3 bases at J, with 17 bases between the two ends. CDR3 nucleotides: TGTGCCAGTAGTACCTCCCCGGGAGTCGTAACAGATACGCAGTATTTT. Protein sequence: CASSTSPGVVTDTQYF. Using reference TRBV19 and TRBJ2-3 for the parts outside the CDR3, the full variable domain is DGGITQSPKYLFRKEGQNVTLSCEQNLNHDAMYWYRQDPGQGLRLIYYSQIVNDFQKGDIAEGYSVSREKKESFPLTVTSAQKNPTAFYLCASSTSPGVVTDTQYFGPGTRLTVL.

The rearrangement joins TRBV7-7 to TRBJ2-5; D is uncertain. Germline lookup yields CDR1 SSHAT and CDR2 FNYEAQ (reference sequence). With 0 bases removed from V and 0 bases from J, the gap between germline ends came to 2 bases. The CDR3 is made up of 13 amino acids. This CDR3 is CASSLADQETQYF. The DNA for the CDR3 is TGTGCCAGCAGCTTAGCAGACCAAGAGACCCAGTACTTC.

The V gene is TRBV7-8, the J gene TRBJ1-5, with D possibly matching TRBD1 (6 bases). Germline CDR1 SGHVS, CDR2 FQNEAQ. V was trimmed by 2 bases and J by 5 bases, leaving 13 bases between them. The CDR3 is made up of 15 amino acids. The CDR3 DNA is TGTGCCAGCAGCTTAAACCGAGGGGGTTATCAGCCCCAGCATTTT. This sequence encodes CASSLNRGGYQPQHF.

This clonotype was seen ten or more times. The chain is built from TRBV18 and TRBJ1-3, with a weak D call TRBD1 (5 bases). The V gene's germline CDR1 is KGHSH and CDR2 LQKENI. The CDR3 has 16 residues. The V gene lost 3 bases and the J gene lost 0 bases, with 12 bases spanning the gap. CDR3 residues: CASSPSTGDSGNTIYF. In DNA, the CDR3 is TGTGCCAGCTCACCGTCAACAGGAGACTCTGGAAACACCATATATTTT.

Many counts were recorded for this clonotype. The chain combines TRBV20-1 with TRBJ1-5, with 7 nucleotides matching TRBD1. From germline, CDR1 is DFQATT and CDR2 SNEGSKA (reference sequence). Unmatched junction bases numbered 9, after V lost 6 bases and J lost 7 bases. CDR3 length equals 13 residues. In DNA, the CDR3 is TGCAGTGCGGCGACAGGGACGGAGCAGCCCCAGCATTTT. It is translated as CSAATGTEQPQHF.

This chain connects TRBV10-1 to TRBJ2-5; possibly TRBD2 for D (6 bases). Germline V gene lookup returns CDR1 WNHNN and CDR2 SYGVQD (reference sequence). The length of the CDR3 is 13 residues. The V end was cut by 4 bases, the J end by 5 bases, with 11 bases between. CDR3 bases: TGCGCCAGCAGTGTACCGGGAGTTGAGACCCAGTACTTC. It is translated as CASSVPGVETQYF.

Turning to this clonotype: The junction does not match germline at one end; this may be a read error. The chain recombines TRBV12-3 or TRBV12-4 with TRBJ2-1, with 10 bases aligning to TRBD1. The CDR3 extends over 14 amino acids. CDR3 sequence: CASSRGDRGLKQFF. The CDR3 nucleotides are TGTGCTAGCAGCCGGGGGGACAGGGGTTTAAAGCAGTTCTTC.

This clonotype occurred many times. The chain has TRBV7-9 and TRBJ2-7; 9 bases match TRBD1. The CDR3 runs 13 residues. Trimming at V came to 6 bases and at J to 6 bases, leaving 6 bases not matched to a gene. Germline V gene lookup returns CDR1 SEHNR and CDR2 FQNEAQ (reference sequence). In DNA, the CDR3 is TGTGCCAGCAGGCCGACAGGGGGTGGCGAGCAGTACTTC. Residues: CASRPTGGGEQYF.

This chain links TRBV14 with TRBJ1-1; the match to TRBD1 covers 8 bases. Germline V lookup: CDR1 SGHDN, CDR2 FVKESK. The CDR3 extends over 16 amino acids. With V trimmed by 1 base and J by 1 base, 5 bases remained unmatched. The CDR3 sequence is CASSQGPGQANTEAFF. Here the CDR3 DNA reads TGTGCCAGCAGCCAAGGGCCGGGACAGGCGAACACTGAAGCTTTCTTT.

This clonotype was counted a few times. V gene TRBV29-1 combines with J gene TRBJ2-1; D perhaps matches TRBD2 (5 bases). Germline V gene lookup returns CDR1 SQVTM and CDR2 ANQGSEA. The V gene lost 7 bases and the J gene lost 3 bases, with 10 bases spanning the gap. The CDR3 runs to 12 residues. CDR3 amino acids: CSGRVDYNEQFF. CDR3 DNA: TGCAGCGGGCGGGTAGACTACAATGAGCAGTTCTTC.

This clonotype was counted only a few times. The chain joins TRBV20-1 to TRBJ1-5; 7 bases agree with TRBD1. The CDR3 is 17 residues long. Germline V gene lookup returns CDR1 DFQATT and CDR2 SNEGSKA (reference sequence). Unmatched junction bases numbered 16, after V lost 3 bases and J lost 5 bases. The CDR3 DNA is TGCAGTGCTAGTTCTGAAGGTCAACAGGGGTACGATCAGCCCCAGCATTTT. This translates into CSASSEGQQGYDQPQHF.

The chain joins TRBV3-1 to TRBJ2-7, with a tentative D call TRBD2 (6 bases). Trimming took off 2 bases at V and 3 bases at J, with 8 bases between the two ends. This CDR3 region has 13 residues. Germline V CDR1 and CDR2: LGHDT, YNNKEL (reference sequence). The DNA for the CDR3 is TGTGCCAGCAGCCAATTCGGGAGCTACGAGCAGTACTTC. This gives the protein CASSQFGSYEQYF.